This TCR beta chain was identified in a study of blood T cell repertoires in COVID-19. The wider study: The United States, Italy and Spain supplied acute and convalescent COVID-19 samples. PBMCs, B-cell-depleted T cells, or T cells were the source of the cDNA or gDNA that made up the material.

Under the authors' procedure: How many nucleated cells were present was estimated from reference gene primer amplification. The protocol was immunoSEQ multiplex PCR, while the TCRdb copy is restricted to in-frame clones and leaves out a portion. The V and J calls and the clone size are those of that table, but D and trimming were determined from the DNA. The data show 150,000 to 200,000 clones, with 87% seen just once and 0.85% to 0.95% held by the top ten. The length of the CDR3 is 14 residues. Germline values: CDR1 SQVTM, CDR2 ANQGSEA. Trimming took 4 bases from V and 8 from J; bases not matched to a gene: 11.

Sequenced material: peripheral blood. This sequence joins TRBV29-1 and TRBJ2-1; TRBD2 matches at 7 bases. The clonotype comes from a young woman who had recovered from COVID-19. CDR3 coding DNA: TGCAGCGTTGGTTCCCCGGGAGGAGGCGATGAGCAGTTCTTC. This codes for CSVGSPGGGDEQFF.